Following are 7 T cell receptor beta chains from one sample sequenced in a study of shared clonotypes between healthy human individuals. The table came from immunoSEQ multiplex PCR; TCRdb's copy has only in-frame clones and leaves some out. Of some 1,400,000 clones listed, approximately 97% are singletons. Material for sequencing was naive CD4+ T cells sorted from blood. Subset specified: CD45RA+ positively selected. These receptors all stem from a man younger than 45 in good health.

The J gene is TRBJ2-1, the V gene TRBV30; D call uncertain. The germline CDR1 and CDR2 sequences are GTSNPN and SVGIG (reference sequence). CDR3 length: 10 amino acids. V shed 3 bases and J shed 10 bases, with 7 bases lying between them. This CDR3 reads CAWRNGEQFF. The CDR3 DNA follows: TGTGCCTGGAGGAACGGCGAGCAGTTCTTC.

This sequence joins TRBV7-9 and TRBJ2-7, with D perhaps given as TRBD1 or TRBD2 (5 bases each). Per germline, CDR1 SEHNR and CDR2 FQNEAQ (reference sequence). CDR3 length equals 15 residues. Trimming took off 3 bases at V and 0 bases at J, with 12 bases between the two ends. CDR3 DNA: TGTGCCAGCAGCTTGGGACCGCCGAGCTCCTACGAGCAGTACTTC. It is translated as CASSLGPPSSYEQYF.

This chain joins TRBV28 and TRBJ1-5, with D perhaps TRBD1 (6 bases). This CDR3 has 15 residues. Germline CDR1 MDHEN, CDR2 SYDVKM. Trimming left V 5 bases short and J 8 bases short, with 19 bases between. The CDR3 spells CASSMTGAGGKPQHF. The CDR3 coding sequence is TGTGCCAGCAGTATGACAGGCGCCGGAGGGAAGCCCCAGCATTTT.

This clone was seen once. This sequence joins TRBV6-1 and TRBJ1-2, with 8 bases identical to TRBD1. V shed 9 bases, J shed 4 bases, and the junction held 4 bases outside the gene matches. Germline-derived CDR1 and CDR2 are MNHNS and SASEGT. This CDR3 spans 12 amino acids. The CDR3 loop reads CASRQGSYGYTF. The CDR3 coding sequence is TGTGCCAGTCGACAGGGGTCCTATGGCTACACCTTC.

V is TRBV5-1 and J is TRBJ2-1; D unresolved. V was cut by 0 bases and J by 5 bases, with 15 bases left in between. CDR1 and CDR2 (germline): SGHRS, YFSETQ. This CDR3 contains 16 residues. Here the CDR3 reads CASSLEWGRRNNEQFF. CDR3 bases: TGCGCCAGCAGCTTGGAGTGGGGTCGTCGGAACAATGAGCAGTTCTTC.

The chain uses TRBV18 and TRBJ1-2; D is perhaps TRBD1 (6 bases). V was pared by 3 bases and J by 6 bases, with 11 bases between. The CDR3 runs 13 residues. Germline-derived CDR1 and CDR2 are KGHSH and LQKENI. The CDR3 sequence is CASSPRQADGYTF. CDR3 in DNA: TGTGCCAGCTCACCCCGACAGGCAGATGGCTACACCTTC.

Of note for this clone: Other DNA variants within this sample encode the same CDR3. V is TRBV28 and J is TRBJ1-5, with D perhaps matching TRBD1 (5 bases). This CDR3 comprises 15 residues. Germline V lookup: CDR1 MDHEN, CDR2 SYDVKM. Trimming removed 3 bases at V and 1 base at J, with 10 bases between. The CDR3 region is CASSLGGGSNQPQHF. Written as DNA, the CDR3 is TGTGCCAGCAGTTTGGGGGGGGGAAGCAATCAGCCCCAGCATTTT.